This entry is about one T cell receptor beta chain. V lost 5 bases and J lost 5; bases outside the gene matches: 10. Germline V lookup: CDR1 SGHNT, CDR2 YENEEA. The CDR3 has 16 amino acids. Assay: immunoSEQ multiplex PCR; the TCRdb copy retains only in-frame clones and omits some. The sample carries approximately 28,000 clones, 82% recorded once. These data originate in a study of preoperative IRX-2 immunotherapy in early breast cancer. This sample's treatment: preoperative locoregional IRX-2 cytokine immunotherapy. Samples came from a phase Ib trial of preoperative locoregional IRX-2 cytokine immunotherapy.

Collection of the sample occurred from a patient treated with IRX-2 immunotherapy. This clonotype originated in a human donor with breast cancer. This sequence joins TRBV11-3 and TRBJ2-2; TRBD2 matches at 8 bases. CDR3 DNA sequence: TGTGCCAGCAGCCTCGGGCGCGGCGGGAGGACCGGGGAGCTGTTTTTT. Residues: CASSLGRGGRTGELFF. The whole variable domain, filled in from reference TRBV11-3 and TRBJ2-2, reads EAGVVQSPRYKIIEKKQPVAFWCNPISGHNTLYWYLQNLGQGPELLIRYENEEAVDDSQLPKDRFSAERLKGVDSTLKIQPAELGDSAVYLCASSLGRGGRTGELFFGEGSRLTVL.